Below are 5 T cell receptor beta chains sequenced from a single sample in a study of long-term antiretroviral therapy in people with HIV. The assay used was immunoSEQ (version v3.0), run at survey level. Method: immunoSEQ multiplex PCR; TCRdb's copy keeps in-frame clones and lacks some. Of 30,000 to 40,000 clones listed, less than 90% are singletons. The source was unsorted PBMCs, collected 1 year after starting antiretroviral therapy. Receptors originate from a man aged 18 to 29 with HIV.

The chain links TRBV4-2 to TRBJ1-1, with D tentatively TRBD1 (5 bases). Germline V CDR1 and CDR2: LGHNA, YNFKEQ. CDR3 length: 13 amino acids. V lost 7 bases, J lost 1 base, and 10 bases lay in between. The CDR3 here is CASTPGGNTEAFF. For the CDR3, the DNA is TGTGCCAGCACCCCCGGGGGGAACACTGAAGCTTTCTTT.

This clone is labeled as medium-sized (0.01 to 0.1%). The V gene is TRBV5-5, the J gene TRBJ1-3; D ambiguous. The length of the CDR3 is 18 residues. Between the trimmed V and J ends, which lost 6 bases and 0 bases, there was a span of 22 bases. CDR1 and CDR2 from the germline V gene are SGHKS and YYEKEE (reference sequence). The CDR3 DNA reads as TGTGCCAGCACCAAAACCCTGGACTACTCTAGCTCTGGAAACACCATATATTTT. Its translation is CASTKTLDYSSSGNTIYF.

CDR3 in amino acids: CASRSMDTQYF. DNA of the CDR3: TGTGCCAGCAGGAGTATGGATACGCAGTATTTT. V gene TRBV2 combines with J gene TRBJ2-3; no definite D call. The length of the CDR3 is 11 residues. The V gene lost 6 bases and the J gene lost 6 bases, with 7 bases spanning the gap. Germline V gene data show CDR1 as SNHLY and CDR2 as FYNNEI. Variable domain in full (rest from reference TRBV2 and TRBJ2-3): EPEVTQTPSHQVTQMGQEVILRCVPISNHLYFYWYRQILGQKVEFLVSFYNNEISEKSEIFDDQFSVERPDGSNFTLKIRSTKLEDSAMYFCASRSMDTQYFGPGTRLTVL.

This clone was observed a few times. The DNA of the CDR3 is TGCGCCAGCAGCTTGGACGACAGTTACACTGAAGCTTTCTTT. This codes for CASSLDDSYTEAFF. The chain has TRBV5-1 and TRBJ1-1; D perhaps matches TRBD1 (5 bases). The V and J ends lost 0 bases and 3 bases respectively, with 9 bases between them. The CDR3 runs 14 residues. The germline CDR1 and CDR2 sequences are SGHRS and YFSETQ.

This CDR3 is CASSLVGPQGLTFF. The CDR3, as DNA: TGTGCCAGCAGCTTAGTCGGGCCTCAAGGATTGACTTTCTTT. This chain uses TRBV7-2 with TRBJ1-1; D is uncertain. The CDR3 runs to 14 residues. Trimming pared 1 base from V and 12 bases from J, leaving 18 bases between. The germline V gene has CDR1 SGHTA and CDR2 FQGNSA. Variable domain in full (rest from reference TRBV7-2 and TRBJ1-1): GAGVSQSPSNKVTEKGKDVELRCDPISGHTALYWYRQSLGQGLEFLIYFQGNSAPDKSGLPSDRFSAERTGGSVSTLTIQRTQQEDSAVYLCASSLVGPQGLTFFGQGTRLTVV.